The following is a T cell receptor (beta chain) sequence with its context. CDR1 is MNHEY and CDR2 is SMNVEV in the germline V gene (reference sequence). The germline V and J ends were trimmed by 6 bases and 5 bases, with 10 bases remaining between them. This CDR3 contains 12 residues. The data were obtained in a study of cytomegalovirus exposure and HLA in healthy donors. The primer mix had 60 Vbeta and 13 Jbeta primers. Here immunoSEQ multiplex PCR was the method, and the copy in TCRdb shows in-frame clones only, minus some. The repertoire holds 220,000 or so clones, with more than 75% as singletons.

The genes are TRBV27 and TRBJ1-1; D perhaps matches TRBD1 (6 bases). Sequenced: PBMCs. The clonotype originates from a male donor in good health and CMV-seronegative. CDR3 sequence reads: CASRERGTEAFF. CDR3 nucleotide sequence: TGTGCCAGCAGAGAAAGGGGGACTGAAGCTTTCTTT.